This T cell receptor beta chain was retrieved from a study of blood T cell repertoires in COVID-19. Overall study context: The origin of the acute and convalescent COVID-19 samples was the United States, Italy and Spain.

V was trimmed by 2 bases and J by 0 bases, leaving 7 bases between them. Germline V gene data show CDR1 as WSHSY and CDR2 as SAAADI. The CDR3 runs to 14 residues. Profiling relied on immunoSEQ multiplex PCR, and the TCRdb table lists in-frame clones only, not all of them. This sample carries roughly 200,000 clones, roughly 92% of them seen once, and the ten largest clones take approximately 0.8%. Sequenced: peripheral blood. The clonotype was recovered from a man aged 25 to 40 with COVID-19, enrolled during active disease. This chain joins TRBV10-2 and TRBJ1-2; D not resolved. CDR3 sequence: CASSEVKTNYGYTF. The DNA for the CDR3 is TGCGCCAGCAGTGAGGTAAAAACTAACTATGGCTACACCTTC.